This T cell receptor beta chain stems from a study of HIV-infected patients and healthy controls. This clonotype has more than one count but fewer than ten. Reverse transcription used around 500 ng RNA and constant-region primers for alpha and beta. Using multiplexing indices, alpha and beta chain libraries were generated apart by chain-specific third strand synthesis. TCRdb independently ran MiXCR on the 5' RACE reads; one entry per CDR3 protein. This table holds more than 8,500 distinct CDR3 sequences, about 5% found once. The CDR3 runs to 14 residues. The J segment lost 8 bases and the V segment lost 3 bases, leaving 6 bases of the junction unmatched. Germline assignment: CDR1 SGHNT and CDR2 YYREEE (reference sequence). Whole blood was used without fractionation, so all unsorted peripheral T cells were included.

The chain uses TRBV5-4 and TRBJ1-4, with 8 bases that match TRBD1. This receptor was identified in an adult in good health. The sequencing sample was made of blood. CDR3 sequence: CASSWGQAGEKLFF. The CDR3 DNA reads TGTGCCAGCAGCTGGGGACAGGCCGGAGAAAAACTGTTTTTT.